Below are 2 T cell receptor beta chains sequenced from a single sample in a study of tissue T cells after allogeneic stem cell transplantation (dated by TCRdb to 2021 to 2024). The time point label, read with the paper, signifies: mouse harvest day 14 after allogeneic transplant. Mouse grafts consisting of 10^7 T-cell-depleted bone marrow cells combined with 10^6 splenic CD5+ T cells were administered by tail vein injection. The library was made by the immunoSEQ multiplex PCR assay. TCRdb stores this immuneACCESS table with in-frame sequences only. Part of the clones is absent; in the studies checked, under half of the shortfall reflects unresolved V genes, and no reason is known for the rest. Recorded for this sample are around 2,000 clones; about half of them occurred a single time. The top ten clonotypes cover about 40% of the sample. The source material was liver tissue. Every receptor here comes from a female BALB/c mouse given C57BL/6 T cells with graft-versus-host disease after an allogeneic hematopoietic cell transplant.

Concerning this clone itself: Any gene name here is a mouse gene name. From the germline J gene comes the end of the CDR3, since the read stops 1 residue before it. The chain uses TRBV26 and TRBJ1-2, with 8 nucleotides matching TRBD1. CDR1 and CDR2 (germline): KGHPV, FQNQEV (reference sequence). J lost 7 bases, V lost 4 bases, and 5 bases had no gene match. CDR3 length: 13 amino acids. The CDR3 DNA, read in part, is TGTGCCAGCAGTCCCGGACAGGGCCTCGACTACACC. This codes for CASSPGQGLDYT. The whole CDR3 sequence is CASSPGQGLDYTF. Using reference TRBV26 and TRBJ1-2 for the parts outside the CDR3, the full variable domain is NSKVIQTPRYLVKGQGQKAKMRCIPEKGHPVVFWYQQNKNNEFKFLINFQNQEVLQQIDMTEKRFSAECPSNSPCSLEIQSSEAGDSALYLCASSPGQGLDYTFGSGTRLLVI.

In its sample, this clone was seen a few times. Mouse germline and gene names are used. The read terminates 1 residue ahead of where the CDR3 ends, so the germline J gene completes it. This chain links TRBV12-1 with TRBJ2-7; 7 bases align to TRBD2. V shed 1 base, J shed 3 bases, and the junction held 2 bases outside the gene matches. This CDR3 has 13 amino acids. Germline CDR1 and CDR2: SGHSN and HYEKVE. The chain's CDR3 is CASSLTGDYEQYF. Incomplete CDR3 DNA: TGTGCCAGCTCTCTAACTGGGGACTATGAACAGTAC.